These T cell receptor beta chains were read from a single sample in a study of blood T cells in healthy people across ages. TCRdb reprocessed the 5' RACE reads with MiXCR, giving one entry per CDR3 protein. The data hold 800,000 or so distinct CDR3 sequences, with 35% to 60% observed a single time. The sample taken for sequencing was blood. These receptors were obtained from a man aged 80 or over in good health. The CDR3 runs from the conserved cysteine through the conserved F or W. The size field is filled for only some rows; it gives once, few, many or a size class.

cdr3_length clone_size v_call cdr3_aa
17 NA TRBV4-3 CASSQDNRASGIYEQYF
15 NA TRBV20-1 CSARGVAGAYNEQFF
17 NA TRBV20-1 CSANEAGGSSSTDTQYF
13 NA TRBV12-3/TRBV12-4 CASSSPPAYEQYF
15 NA TRBV11-1 CASSLTAGGLDTQYF
16 NA TRBV20-1 CSASKNAVTKQETQYF
13 few TRBV30 CATSRVSSYEQYF
13 NA TRBV29-1 CSGLAGGGFEQYF
15 NA TRBV29-1 CSVSGEGWGNNEQYF
18 NA TRBV25-1 CASSQGTPGAPYNSPPHF
15 many TRBV5-1 CASSLVLAGGLEQFF
14 NA TRBV29-1 CSVGTSSWVNEQFF
17 once TRBV4-1 CASGQDYPGGPYNEQFF
11 few TRBV28 CASSLKGKQFF
13 few TRBV9 CASSVEEFYGYTF
13 NA TRBV20-1 CSASDDREETQYF
13 few TRBV20-1 CSATGSGANVLTF
13 NA TRBV20-1 CSAVGQGEETQYF
16 NA TRBV3-1 CASSQVSRPGANVLTF
15 once TRBV2 CASRKSRVEGGELFF
18 many TRBV7-8 CASSLRGFPDGFYNEQFF
15 NA TRBV2 CACSERGRGRETQYF
13 NA TRBV30 CAWSVVNTGELFF
11 NA TRBV6-2/TRBV6-3 CASSTPTEAFF
16 NA TRBV24-1 CATSDPTSGSLNEQFF